One and the same sample provided the 12 T cell receptor beta chains below, sequenced in a study of tumor-infiltrating lymphocytes in primary liver carcinoma. Each 20-30 mg portion of unsorted bulk tissue served as the source for co-extraction of RNA and DNA. TCR beta cDNA was reverse-transcribed from roughly 520 ng of total RNA. The reaction used a constant-region primer and ProtoScript II reverse transcriptase. The TCR beta library was amplified through three nested multiplex PCR rounds in a modified ARM-PCR procedure. Investigators reported that the first two PCR rounds, at 10 to 11 cycles each, used TRBV1-TRBV30 forward primers with a C-beta reverse primer. MiXCR, run by TCRdb on the multiplex PCR reads, gives a single entry per CDR3 protein. The data show about 54,000 distinct CDR3 sequences, over 70% seen once. The sequenced sample was liver tumor tissue from sampling region 2. Subset defined: tumor region T2, inferior pole. The receptors originated from a man in his forties with primary liver carcinoma and hepatitis B virus infection.

Of note for this clonotype: The junction does not match germline at one end; this may be a read error. CDR3 in DNA: TGTGCCAGCAGTCGGATGGGGGGACAGGGGTTCGGCACTGAAACTTTCTTT. It is translated as CASSRMGGQGFGTETFF. V gene TRBV11-2 combines with J gene TRBJ1-1; 10 bases are a match to TRBD1. This CDR3 has 17 residues. Per the germline V gene, CDR1 is SGHAT and CDR2 is FQNNGV. Full variable domain (remainder filled in from reference TRBV11-2 and TRBJ1-1): EAGVAQSPRYKIIEKRQSVAFWCNPISGHATLYWYQQILGQGPKLLIQFQNNGVVDDSQLPKDRFSAERLKGVDSTLKIQPAKLEDSAVYLCASSRMGGQGFGTETFFGQGTRLTVV.

In the case of this clonotype: A much more abundant neighbour one base away suggests this may be a read error. The chain recombines TRBV28 with TRBJ2-6; D gene uncertain. CDR3 length: 14 residues. V was cut by 7 bases and J by 3 bases, with 10 bases left in between. The germline V gene encodes CDR1 MDHEN and CDR2 SYDVKM. The DNA of the CDR3 is TGTGCCAGCATTGGCAGGCATGGGGCCAACGTCCTGACTTTC. Translating it yields CASIGRHGANVLTF.

The V gene is TRBV7-3, the J gene TRBJ2-3, with D perhaps matching TRBD1 or TRBD2 (6 bases each). Per germline, CDR1 SGHTA and CDR2 FQGTGA. CDR3 length: 15 amino acids. V lost 8 bases, J lost 0 bases, and 15 bases lay in between. The CDR3 nucleotides read TGTGCCAGCTCTAGGGGGGACCTCAGCACAGATACGCAGTATTTT. As protein: CASSRGDLSTDTQYF.

Worth noting for this clonotype: An end of the junction differs from the germline gene, which may be a read error. The chain links TRBV12-3 or TRBV12-4 to TRBJ1-5; the D gene is possibly TRBD1 (6 bases). This CDR3 is 17 amino acids long. CDR3 amino acids: CASSEATGPVGNQPQHF. CDR3 DNA sequence: TGTGCCAGCAGTGAGGCAACAGGGCCGGTGGGCAATCAACCCCAGCATTTT.

For this clonotype: Compared with germline, one end of the junction differs, possibly owing to a read error. The chain has TRBV10-3 and TRBJ1-5, with D hard to call. The CDR3 consists of 16 residues. Germline loops: CDR1 ENHRY, CDR2 SYGVKD. CDR3 in DNA: TGTGCCAGCAGTTACCTGGTAGAGTGTAGCAATCAGCCCCAGCATTTT. Translated: CASSYLVECSNQPQHF.

About this clonotype itself: One junction end disagrees with the germline gene, perhaps due to a read error. The chain couples TRBV5-5 to TRBJ1-2, with D hard to call. The CDR3 loop spans 13 amino acids. CDR1 and CDR2 from the germline V gene are SGHKS and YYEKEE (reference sequence). As DNA, the CDR3 is TGTGCCAGCAGCTTGGTACAGTTCTATGGCTACAACTTC. It translates to CASSLVQFYGYNF.

On this clonotype: The junction does not match germline at one end; this may be a read error. The genes are TRBV5-4 and TRBJ2-7; D may be TRBD1 (6 bases). This CDR3 has 15 amino acids. In germline, CDR1 is SGHNT, CDR2 YYREEE (reference sequence). CDR3 sequence (DNA): TGTGTCAGCAGCCCAGAGACAGGACCATCCCACGAGCAGTACTTC. Protein: CVSSPETGPSHEQYF.

The sample holds many counts of this clonotype. The chain recombines TRBV10-3 with TRBJ2-7, with a tentative D call TRBD1 (7 bases). The CDR3 has 15 residues. Trimming pared 6 bases from V and 0 bases from J, leaving 15 bases between. The V gene's germline CDR1 is ENHRY and CDR2 SYGVKD. The CDR3 protein is CAISPRQGGSYEQYF. CDR3 DNA sequence: TGTGCCATCAGCCCCCGACAGGGAGGCTCCTACGAGCAGTACTTC.

This clonotype turned up a few times. One end of the junction fails to match germline, which may point to a read error. The V call is TRBV6-2 or TRBV6-3, the J call TRBJ2-1; the D gene could be TRBD1 or TRBD2 (5 bases each). The CDR3 spans 15 residues. Germline V gene data show CDR1 as MNHEY and CDR2 as SVGEGT. This CDR3 reads CASSYAGTFCNEQFF. CDR3 DNA: TGTGCCAGTAGTTACGCTGGGACGTTTTGCAATGAGCAGTTCTTC.

As to this clonotype: At one boundary the junction diverges from the germline segment, which might be a read error. The genes are TRBV11-1 and TRBJ2-1; 13 positions agree with TRBD2. This CDR3 has 17 amino acids. CDR1 SGHAT and CDR2 FQDESV come from the germline V gene (reference sequence). This CDR3 reads CASILGLAGEVDNDQFF. The CDR3 bases are TGTGCCAGCATCCTAGGACTAGCGGGAGAAGTTGACAATGATCAGTTCTTC.

For this clonotype: A read error may explain this, as a much larger clone is one base away. CDR3 coding DNA: TGTGCCAGCAGCAAAGGAGGACTAGCGGACAGTGAGCAGTTCTTC. Protein: CASSKGGLADSEQFF. V and J are TRBV7-8 and TRBJ2-1; 10 bases align to TRBD2. The germline CDR1 and CDR2 sequences are SGHVS and FQNEAQ. The J segment lost 9 bases and the V segment lost 5 bases, leaving 10 bases of the junction unmatched. This CDR3 is built from 15 residues. Combining the CDR3 with reference TRBV7-8 and TRBJ2-1 gives the whole variable domain GAGVSQSPRYKVAKRGQDVALRCDPISGHVSLFWYQQALGQGPEFLTYFQNEAQLDKSGLPSDRFFAERPEGSVSTLKIQRTQQEDSAVYLCASSKGGLADSEQFFGPGTRLTVL.

Comment on this clonotype: The junction shows a germline mismatch at one end, possibly a read error. The chain employs TRBV7-8 and TRBJ2-1; weak D call: TRBD2 (6 bases). CDR3 length: 15 residues. Germline values: CDR1 SGHVS, CDR2 FQNEAQ. The CDR3 DNA reads TGTGCCAGCAGCCCAGGACTAATGGATTACATTGAGCAGTTCTTC. Protein: CASSPGLMDYIEQFF.